The 30 T cell receptor beta chains below all came from one sample that was sequenced in a study of T cells in localized non-small cell lung cancer. Profiled with immunoSEQ multiplex PCR; TCRdb holds only in-frame clones, not every one. The sample has approximately 76,000 clones; approximately 80% are singletons. The material was peripheral blood, obtained before any cancer treatment. These receptors were obtained from a female donor over 55 with stage I lung adenocarcinoma.

The chain joins TRBV7-2 to TRBJ2-7; no clear D. CDR3 length: 14 amino acids. Per germline, CDR1 SGHTA and CDR2 FQGNSA. V was pared by 1 base and J by 3 bases, with 10 bases between. DNA for the CDR3: TGTGCCAGCAGCTTAGGGGCAAGCCACTACGAGCAGTACTTC. Translated, it gives CASSLGASHYEQYF. Filled out from reference TRBV7-2 and TRBJ2-7, the complete variable domain reads GAGVSQSPSNKVTEKGKDVELRCDPISGHTALYWYRQSLGQGLEFLIYFQGNSAPDKSGLPSDRFSAERTGGSVSTLTIQRTQQEDSAVYLCASSLGASHYEQYFGPGTRLTVT.

This sequence joins TRBV5-1 and TRBJ2-1; 13 bases match TRBD2. CDR3 length: 15 residues. The J segment lost 8 bases and the V segment lost 4 bases, leaving 6 bases of the junction unmatched. Germline assignment: CDR1 SGHRS and CDR2 YFSETQ. This CDR3 reads CASSQTSGRLHEQFF. CDR3 DNA sequence: TGCGCCAGCAGCCAGACTAGCGGGAGGTTGCATGAGCAGTTCTTC.

The V call is TRBV9, the J call TRBJ2-7; 11 bases are shared with TRBD1. The CDR3 is 14 residues long. V shed 4 bases, J shed 5 bases, and the junction held 5 bases outside the gene matches. CDR1 and CDR2 (germline): SGDLS, YYNGEE. The CDR3 here is CASSLRTGGHEQYF. The CDR3 bases are TGTGCCAGCAGCTTACGGACAGGGGGCCACGAGCAGTACTTC.

A single count supports this clone. This rearrangement joins TRBV18 to TRBJ2-2; 7 bases fit TRBD2. Germline values: CDR1 KGHSH, CDR2 LQKENI. J gave up 4 bases and V 5 bases, and 4 bases lay outside the gene matches. This CDR3 is built from 14 residues. The CDR3 DNA reads TGTGCCAGCTCAAGAGCGGGATTCACCGGGGAGCTGTTTTTT. Translation: CASSRAGFTGELFF.

J is TRBJ1-1 and V is TRBV6-4; D is uncertain. The length of the CDR3 is 13 residues. V was pared by 3 bases and J by 1 base, with 6 bases between. Per germline, CDR1 MRHNA and CDR2 SNTAGT. CDR3 in amino acids: CASSERRNTEAFF. The CDR3 nucleotides read TGTGCCAGCAGTGAAAGGAGGAACACTGAAGCTTTCTTT.

The rearrangement joins TRBV6-5 to TRBJ2-1; D unclear. V was cut by 6 bases and J by 9 bases, with 15 bases left in between. The CDR3 has 13 amino acids. The V gene's germline CDR1 is MNHEY and CDR2 SVGAGI. The CDR3 nucleotides are TGTGCCAGCAGCCCTCACTCTGTGAGTGAGCAGTTCTTC. Protein product: CASSPHSVSEQFF.

The CDR3 sequence: CSARGGEQFF. The CDR3 nucleotides read TGCAGTGCTAGAGGGGGTGAGCAGTTCTTC. The chain couples TRBV20-1 to TRBJ2-1; no clear D gene. V lost 1 base to trimming and J lost 9 bases, with 4 bases between them. The CDR3 has 10 residues. CDR1 DFQATT and CDR2 SNEGSKA come from the germline V gene (reference sequence).

The chain employs TRBV6-5 and TRBJ2-7; 7 bases fit TRBD2. J lost 4 bases, V lost 5 bases, and 11 bases had no gene match. Germline V gene lookup returns CDR1 MNHEY and CDR2 SVGAGI. This CDR3 has 15 residues. CDR3 loop: CASSPTGGSVYEQYF. CDR3 bases: TGTGCCAGCAGTCCAACTGGCGGGAGCGTGTACGAGCAGTACTTC.

The chain is built from TRBV27 and TRBJ2-1; D possibly corresponds to TRBD1 (6 bases). CDR1 MNHEY and CDR2 SMNVEV come from the germline V gene (reference sequence). The V end lost 6 bases, the J end lost 8 bases, and 20 bases lay between the germline ends. There are 15 residues in the CDR3. The CDR3 DNA follows: TGTGCCAGCAGACCTAAGGGGGTAGTAGCCGATGAGCAGTTCTTC. This sequence encodes CASRPKGVVADEQFF.

V usage is TRBV5-6 and J usage is TRBJ1-2, with D perhaps matching TRBD1 (5 bases). The V gene's germline CDR1 is SGHDT and CDR2 YYEEEE. V dropped 6 bases and J dropped 10 bases, with 13 bases sitting between them. The CDR3 is 11 residues long. As DNA, the CDR3 is TGTGCCAGCAACCTCCGGGGCCCCTACACCTTC. It yields the protein CASNLRGPYTF.

The rearrangement joins TRBV19 to TRBJ1-5, with 10 bases matching TRBD1. V trimming: 0 bases; J trimming: 5 bases; junction bases outside the gene matches: 1. The V gene's germline CDR1 is LNHDA and CDR2 SQIVND (reference sequence). This CDR3 is built from 15 residues. This chain's CDR3 is CASSIEGTGDQPQHF. In DNA, the CDR3 is TGTGCCAGTAGTATAGAGGGGACAGGGGATCAGCCCCAGCATTTT.

V and J are TRBV5-1 and TRBJ2-1, with D possibly TRBD1 on 6 matching bases. The CDR3 runs 16 residues. V lost 4 bases and J 4 bases, leaving 18 bases between the germline ends. Germline values: CDR1 SGHRS, CDR2 YFSETQ. CDR3 sequence (DNA): TGCGCCAGCAGCCCCTCAGGGCTGGACAGATACAATGAGCAGTTCTTC. This translates into CASSPSGLDRYNEQFF.

The rearrangement uses TRBV4-3 and TRBJ2-1; TRBD2 matches at 11 bases. With V trimmed by 5 bases and J by 5 bases, 8 bases remained unmatched. From germline, CDR1 is LGHNA and CDR2 YSLEER. This CDR3 spans 16 amino acids. CDR3 in DNA: TGCGCCAGCAGCGACATAGCGGGGGGGCCAAACAATGAGCAGTTCTTC. This translates into CASSDIAGGPNNEQFF.

In this sample, this clone turned up a few times. This chain connects TRBV30 to TRBJ2-5, with D possibly matching TRBD2 (5 bases). Trimming removed 0 bases at V and 4 bases at J, with 6 bases between. CDR3 length equals 12 residues. The germline V gene encodes CDR1 GTSNPN and CDR2 SVGIG (reference sequence). The CDR3, as DNA: TGTGCCTGGAGTGTAGGAGGAGAGACCCAGTACTTC. This translates into CAWSVGGETQYF.

V is TRBV2 and J is TRBJ1-1; D unclear. The V end was cut by 4 bases, the J end by 4 bases, with 10 bases between. Germline CDR1 and CDR2: SNHLY and FYNNEI. The CDR3 has 13 residues. The CDR3 sequence is CASSAEQSTEAFF. CDR3 bases: TGTGCCAGCAGTGCTGAACAGAGCACTGAAGCTTTCTTT.

The gene calls are TRBV23-1 and TRBJ1-3, with no clear D. TRBV23-1 is recorded as an ORF, its role being uncertain. V was trimmed by 0 bases and J by 3 bases, leaving 12 bases between them. This CDR3 has 16 amino acids. CDR3 protein: CASSQSQELFGNTIYF. In DNA form, the CDR3 reads TGCGCCAGCAGTCAATCGCAGGAGTTGTTTGGAAACACCATATATTTT.

The chain has TRBV7-8 and TRBJ2-7, with TRBD2 identical over 14 bases. After removal of 3 bases from V and 7 bases from J, the junction contained 2 bases not matched to a gene. This CDR3 spans 14 amino acids. Germline V gives CDR1 SGHVS, CDR2 FQNEAQ. Written as DNA, the CDR3 is TGTGCCAGCAGCTTGAGGACTAGCGGGAGGGAGCAGTACTTC. It translates to CASSLRTSGREQYF. Complete variable domain (other parts from reference TRBV7-8 and TRBJ2-7): GAGVSQSPRYKVAKRGQDVALRCDPISGHVSLFWYQQALGQGPEFLTYFQNEAQLDKSGLPSDRFFAERPEGSVSTLKIQRTQQEDSAVYLCASSLRTSGREQYFGPGTRLTVT.

This chain uses TRBV5-1 with TRBJ2-7, with D tentatively TRBD1 (6 bases). V was cut by 6 bases and J by 4 bases, with 23 bases left in between. Germline CDR1 is SGHRS and CDR2 is YFSETQ. The CDR3 totals 16 residues. The CDR3 region is CASMTGPGDKGYEQYF. The CDR3 DNA reads as TGCGCCAGCATGACGGGTCCCGGGGACAAAGGGTACGAGCAGTACTTC.

The J gene is TRBJ2-1, the V gene TRBV5-1, with TRBD1 matching 11 bases. This CDR3 comprises 16 residues. Germline V gene lookup returns CDR1 SGHRS and CDR2 YFSETQ. J gave up 7 bases and V 1 base, and 7 bases lay outside the gene matches. CDR3 coding DNA: TGCGCCAGCAGCTTGTCCCCGGGACAGGGGGGAAATGAGCAGTTCTTC. Protein product: CASSLSPGQGGNEQFF.

Turning to this clone: At one boundary the junction diverges from the germline segment, which might be a read error. This chain links TRBV7-7 with TRBJ2-5, with a tentative D call TRBD2 (5 bases). This CDR3 is 14 amino acids long. Germline V CDR1 and CDR2: SSHAT, FNYEAQ (reference sequence). The CDR3 coding sequence is TGTGCTAGCAGCTTTAGCGAAATGGAAGAGACCCAGTACTTC. Encoded protein: CASSFSEMEETQYF.

This clone was observed once. The CDR3 nucleotides read TGTGCCAGCAGCTCGAGCGGGAAAAGCACAGATACGCAGTATTTT. Amino acids: CASSSSGKSTDTQYF. This sequence joins TRBV5-4 and TRBJ2-3; 7 positions agree with TRBD2. V lost 3 bases to trimming and J lost 0 bases; unmatched junction nucleotides: 4. Germline values: CDR1 SGHNT, CDR2 YYREEE (reference sequence). This CDR3 has 15 residues.

The V and J genes are TRBV6-5 and TRBJ2-2, with D possibly being TRBD1 (6 bases). Trimming pared 7 bases from V and 1 base from J, leaving 13 bases between. This CDR3 is 15 amino acids long. CDR1 and CDR2 from the germline V gene are MNHEY and SVGAGI. CDR3 in DNA: TGTGCCAGCACCCAACGAGGGGGGAACACCGGGGAGCTGTTTTTT. Residues: CASTQRGGNTGELFF.

This clone appeared a few times. The CDR3 DNA is TGTGCCAGCACCAACGGGCGCGGGGAGCTGTTTTTT. Protein sequence: CASTNGRGELFF. This chain uses TRBV2 with TRBJ2-2; D is undetermined. This CDR3 spans 12 amino acids. V lost 7 bases to trimming and J lost 7 bases, with 10 bases between them. CDR1 SNHLY and CDR2 FYNNEI come from the germline V gene.

The V and J genes are TRBV25-1 and TRBJ2-7, with 8 nucleotides matching TRBD1. The CDR3 loop spans 14 amino acids. Germline CDR1 and CDR2: MGHDK and SYGVNS. With 4 bases clipped from V and 9 bases from J, the junction kept 11 bases outside the gene matches. The CDR3 DNA is TGTGCCAGCAGTGGGACAGGGCGTTGGTCCGGGCAGTACTTC. It yields the protein CASSGTGRWSGQYF.

The chain employs TRBV6-5 and TRBJ2-1; tentatively, D is TRBD2 (5 bases). With 8 bases removed from V and 10 bases from J, the gap between germline ends came to 15 bases. Germline CDR1 is MNHEY and CDR2 is SVGAGI. The CDR3 consists of 12 residues. The CDR3 loop reads CASAPGMGEQFF. In nucleotides, the CDR3 is TGTGCCAGCGCCCCGGGAATGGGGGAGCAGTTCTTC.

The CDR3, as DNA: TGCAGCGTGGGGACTAGCGGGAGAGGGGCCCAGCAGTTCTTC. It encodes CSVGTSGRGAQQFF. This rearrangement joins TRBV29-1 to TRBJ2-1; 14 bases match TRBD2. CDR3 length: 14 residues. Germline V lookup: CDR1 SQVTM, CDR2 ANQGSEA. The V and J ends lost 6 bases and 11 bases, in that order; junction bases with no gene match: 9.

The chain combines TRBV2 with TRBJ1-6; 7 bases agree with TRBD1. The J segment lost 10 bases and the V segment lost 8 bases, leaving 11 bases of the junction unmatched. The length of the CDR3 is 14 residues. Germline-derived CDR1 and CDR2 are SNHLY and FYNNEI. CDR3 sequence reads: CASLDRVVGSPLHF. In DNA form, the CDR3 reads TGTGCCAGCCTTGACAGGGTAGTGGGCTCACCCCTCCACTTT.

The V and J genes are TRBV6-1 and TRBJ1-2; 10 bases are shared with TRBD1. With 2 bases clipped from V and 5 bases from J, the junction kept 5 bases outside the gene matches. Germline V gene sequence: CDR1 MNHNS, CDR2 SASEGT. The CDR3 covers 15 residues. The CDR3: CASSERGTGVYGYTF. The CDR3, as DNA: TGTGCCAGCAGTGAACGCGGGACAGGGGTGTATGGCTACACCTTC.

This chain connects TRBV6-5 to TRBJ2-3; D remains unclear. Germline loops: CDR1 MNHEY, CDR2 SVGAGI. Between the trimmed V and J ends, which lost 10 bases and 1 base, there was a span of 12 bases. The CDR3 has 13 amino acids. The CDR3 here is CAIRGFGTDTQYF. CDR3 sequence (DNA): TGTGCCATACGAGGATTCGGCACAGATACGCAGTATTTT.

The DNA for the CDR3 is TGCGCCAGCAGCTTCCCCCGGGACAGGACCACAGATACGCAGTATTTT. It codes for CASSFPRDRTTDTQYF. The gene calls are TRBV5-1 and TRBJ2-3, with 8 bases aligning to TRBD1. CDR1 and CDR2 from the germline V gene are SGHRS and YFSETQ. This CDR3 has 16 amino acids. The junction had 7 bases not matched to a gene; V was cut back by 2 bases and J by 2 bases.